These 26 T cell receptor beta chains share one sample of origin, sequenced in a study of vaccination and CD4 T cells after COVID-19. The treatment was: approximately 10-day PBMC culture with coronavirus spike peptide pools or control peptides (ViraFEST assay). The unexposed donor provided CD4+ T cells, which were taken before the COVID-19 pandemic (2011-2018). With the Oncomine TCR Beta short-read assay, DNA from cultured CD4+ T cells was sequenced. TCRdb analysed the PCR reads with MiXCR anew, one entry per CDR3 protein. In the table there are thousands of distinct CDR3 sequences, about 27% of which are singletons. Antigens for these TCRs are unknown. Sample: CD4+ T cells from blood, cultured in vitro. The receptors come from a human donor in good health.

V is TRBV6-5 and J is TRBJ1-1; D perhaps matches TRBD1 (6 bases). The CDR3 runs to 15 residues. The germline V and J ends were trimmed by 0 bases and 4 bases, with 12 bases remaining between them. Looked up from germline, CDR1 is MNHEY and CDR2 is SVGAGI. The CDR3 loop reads CASSYSQGPATEAFF. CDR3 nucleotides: TGTGCCAGCAGTTACTCGCAGGGGCCGGCCACTGAAGCTTTCTTT.

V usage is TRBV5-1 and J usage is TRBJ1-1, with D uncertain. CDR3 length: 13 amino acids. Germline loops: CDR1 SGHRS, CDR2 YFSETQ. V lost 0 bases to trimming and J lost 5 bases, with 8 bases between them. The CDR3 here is CASSLGWGTEAFF. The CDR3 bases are TGCGCCAGCAGCTTGGGGTGGGGAACTGAAGCTTTCTTT.

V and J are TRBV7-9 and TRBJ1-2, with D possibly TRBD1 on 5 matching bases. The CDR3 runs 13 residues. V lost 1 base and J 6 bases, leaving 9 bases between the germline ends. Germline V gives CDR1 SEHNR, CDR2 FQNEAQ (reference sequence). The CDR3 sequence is CASSLEGVDGYTF. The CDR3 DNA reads TGTGCCAGCAGCTTAGAAGGGGTTGATGGCTACACCTTC.

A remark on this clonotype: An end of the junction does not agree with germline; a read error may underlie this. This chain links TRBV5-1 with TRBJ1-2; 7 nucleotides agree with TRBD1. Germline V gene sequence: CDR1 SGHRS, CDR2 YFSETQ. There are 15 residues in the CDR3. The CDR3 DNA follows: TGCGCCAGCAGCTTGTTGGGGACAGCTAACTATGGCCACACCTTC. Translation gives CASSLLGTANYGHTF.

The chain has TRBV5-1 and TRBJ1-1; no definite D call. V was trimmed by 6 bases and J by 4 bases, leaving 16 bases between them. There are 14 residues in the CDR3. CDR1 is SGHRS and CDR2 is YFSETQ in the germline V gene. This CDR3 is CASTPLTEGTEAFF. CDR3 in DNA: TGCGCCAGCACCCCTTTAACAGAGGGCACTGAAGCTTTCTTT.

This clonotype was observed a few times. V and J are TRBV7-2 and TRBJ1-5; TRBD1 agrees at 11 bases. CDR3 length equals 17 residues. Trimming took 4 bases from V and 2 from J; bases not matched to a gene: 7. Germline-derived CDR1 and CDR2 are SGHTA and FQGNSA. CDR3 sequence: CASSWDRGDHGNQPQHF. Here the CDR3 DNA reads TGTGCCAGCAGCTGGGACAGGGGGGATCATGGCAATCAGCCCCAGCATTTT.

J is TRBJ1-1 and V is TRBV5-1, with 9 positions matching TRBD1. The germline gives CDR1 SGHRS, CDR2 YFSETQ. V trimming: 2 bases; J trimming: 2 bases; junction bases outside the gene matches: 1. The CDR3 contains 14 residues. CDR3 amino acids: CASSLQGANTEAFF. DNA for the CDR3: TGCGCCAGCAGCTTACAGGGGGCAAACACTGAAGCTTTCTTT.

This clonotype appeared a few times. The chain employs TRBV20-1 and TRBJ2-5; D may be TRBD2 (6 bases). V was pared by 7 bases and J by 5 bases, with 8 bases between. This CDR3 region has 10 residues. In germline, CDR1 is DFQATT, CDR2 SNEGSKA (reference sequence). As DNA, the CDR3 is TGCAGTGGTGGAGGGGAGACCCAGTACTTC. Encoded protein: CSGGGETQYF.

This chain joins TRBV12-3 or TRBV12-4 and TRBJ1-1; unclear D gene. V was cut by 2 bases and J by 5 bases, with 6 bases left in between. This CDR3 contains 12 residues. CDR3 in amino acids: CASSLRETEAFF. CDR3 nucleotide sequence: TGTGCCAGCAGTTTACGGGAAACTGAAGCTTTCTTT.

The CDR3 loop reads CASSPSGGNTGELFF. DNA of the CDR3: TGTGCCAGCAGCCCCTCGGGGGGGAACACCGGGGAGCTGTTTTTT. The chain recombines TRBV7-3 with TRBJ2-2, with 7 bases aligning to TRBD2. V shed 5 bases, J shed 1 base, and the junction held 4 bases outside the gene matches. From germline, CDR1 is SGHTA and CDR2 FQGTGA. The CDR3 runs to 15 residues.

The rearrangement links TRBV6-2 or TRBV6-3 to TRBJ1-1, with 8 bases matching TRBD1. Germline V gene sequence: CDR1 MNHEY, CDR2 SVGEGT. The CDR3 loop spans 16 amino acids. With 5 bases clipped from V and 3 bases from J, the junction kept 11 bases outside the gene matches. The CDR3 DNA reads TGTGCCAGCAGTCTTACCTCGACAGGGGTTGACACTGAAGCTTTCTTT. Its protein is CASSLTSTGVDTEAFF.

The CDR3 DNA is TGTGCCAGTAGCCTGGACAGGGGGCTAGTTCAGCCCCAGCATTTT. This gives the protein CASSLDRGLVQPQHF. The rearrangement links TRBV19 to TRBJ1-5; 11 bases map to TRBD1. The V gene's germline CDR1 is LNHDA and CDR2 SQIVND (reference sequence). The CDR3 is made up of 15 amino acids. With 6 bases clipped from V and 6 bases from J, the junction kept 7 bases outside the gene matches.

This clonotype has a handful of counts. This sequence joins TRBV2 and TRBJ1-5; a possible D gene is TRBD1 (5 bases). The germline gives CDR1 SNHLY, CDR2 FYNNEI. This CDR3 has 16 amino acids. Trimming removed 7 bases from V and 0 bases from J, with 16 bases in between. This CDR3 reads CASIRDGGNSNQPQHF. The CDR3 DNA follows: TGTGCCAGCATCCGGGACGGCGGAAATAGCAATCAGCCCCAGCATTTT.

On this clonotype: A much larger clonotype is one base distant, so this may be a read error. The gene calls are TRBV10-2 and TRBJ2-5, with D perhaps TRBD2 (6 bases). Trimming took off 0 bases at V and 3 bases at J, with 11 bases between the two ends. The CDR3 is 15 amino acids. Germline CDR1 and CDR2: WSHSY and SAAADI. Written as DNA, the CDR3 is TGCGCCAGCAGTGAGTCTGGCGGGGAGAAAGAGACCCAGTACTTC. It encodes CASSESGGEKETQYF.

The CDR3 nucleotides are TGTGCCAGCAGCTTGAGGGACCTTAGCATGAACACTGAAGCTTTCTTT. This sequence encodes CASSLRDLSMNTEAFF. V usage is TRBV7-2 and J usage is TRBJ1-1; weak D call: TRBD1 (5 bases). The V gene lost 3 bases and the J gene lost 0 bases, with 14 bases spanning the gap. CDR3 length equals 16 residues. Germline CDR1 reads SGHTA; CDR2 reads FQGNSA.

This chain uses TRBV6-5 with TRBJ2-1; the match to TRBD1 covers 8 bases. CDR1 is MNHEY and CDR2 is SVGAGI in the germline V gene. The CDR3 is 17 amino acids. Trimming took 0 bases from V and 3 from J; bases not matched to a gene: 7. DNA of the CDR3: TGTGCCAGCAGTTACTCGGTCCAGGGGGCCTTCTACAATGAGCAGTTCTTC. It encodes CASSYSVQGAFYNEQFF.

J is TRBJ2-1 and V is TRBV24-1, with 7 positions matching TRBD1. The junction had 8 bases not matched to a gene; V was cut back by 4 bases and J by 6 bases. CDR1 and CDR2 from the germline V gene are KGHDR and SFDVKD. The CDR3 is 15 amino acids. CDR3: CATSDATDRANEQFF. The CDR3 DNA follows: TGTGCCACCAGTGACGCCACTGACAGGGCCAATGAGCAGTTCTTC.

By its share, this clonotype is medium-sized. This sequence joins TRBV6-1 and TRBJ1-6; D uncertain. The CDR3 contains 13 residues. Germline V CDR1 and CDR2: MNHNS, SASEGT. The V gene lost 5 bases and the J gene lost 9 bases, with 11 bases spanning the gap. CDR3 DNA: TGTGCCAGCAGTCAAACGGTTATTTCACCCCTCCACTTT. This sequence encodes CASSQTVISPLHF.

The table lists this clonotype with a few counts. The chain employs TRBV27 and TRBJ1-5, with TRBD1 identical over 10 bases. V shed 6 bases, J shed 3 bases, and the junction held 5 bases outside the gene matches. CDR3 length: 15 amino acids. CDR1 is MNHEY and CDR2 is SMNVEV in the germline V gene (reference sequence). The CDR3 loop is CASRRQGAHNQPQHF. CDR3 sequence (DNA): TGTGCCAGCAGACGACAGGGGGCCCACAATCAGCCCCAGCATTTT.

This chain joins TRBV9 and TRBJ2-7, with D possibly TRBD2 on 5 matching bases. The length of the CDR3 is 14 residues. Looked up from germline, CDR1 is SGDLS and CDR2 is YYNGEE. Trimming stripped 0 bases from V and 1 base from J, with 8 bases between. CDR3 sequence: CASSVVANSYEQYF. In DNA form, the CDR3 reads TGTGCCAGCAGCGTAGTAGCGAATTCCTACGAGCAGTACTTC.

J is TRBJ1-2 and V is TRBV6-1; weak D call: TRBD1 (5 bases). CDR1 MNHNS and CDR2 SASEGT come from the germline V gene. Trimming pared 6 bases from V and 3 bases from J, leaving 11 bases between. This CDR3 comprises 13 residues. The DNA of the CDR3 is TGTGCCAGCAGCGCGGGACTGCACTATGGCTACACCTTC. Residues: CASSAGLHYGYTF.

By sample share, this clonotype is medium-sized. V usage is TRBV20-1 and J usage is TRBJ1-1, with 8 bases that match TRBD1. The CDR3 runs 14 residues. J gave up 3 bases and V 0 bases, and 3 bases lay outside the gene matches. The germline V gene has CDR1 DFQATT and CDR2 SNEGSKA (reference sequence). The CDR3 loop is CSARDPTGDTEAFF. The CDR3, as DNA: TGCAGTGCTAGAGATCCGACAGGGGACACTGAAGCTTTCTTT.

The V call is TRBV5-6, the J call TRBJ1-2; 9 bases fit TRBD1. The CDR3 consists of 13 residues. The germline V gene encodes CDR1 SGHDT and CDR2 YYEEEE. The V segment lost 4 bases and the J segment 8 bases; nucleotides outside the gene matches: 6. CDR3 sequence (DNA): TGTGCCAGCAGCACGGGACAGGGTCGAGGCTACACCTTC. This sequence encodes CASSTGQGRGYTF. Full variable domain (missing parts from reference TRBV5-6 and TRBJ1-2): DAGVTQSPTHLIKTRGQQVTLRCSPKSGHDTVSWYQQALGQGPQFIFQYYEEEERQRGNFPDRFSGHQFPNYSSELNVNALLLGDSALYLCASSTGQGRGYTFGSGTRLTVV.

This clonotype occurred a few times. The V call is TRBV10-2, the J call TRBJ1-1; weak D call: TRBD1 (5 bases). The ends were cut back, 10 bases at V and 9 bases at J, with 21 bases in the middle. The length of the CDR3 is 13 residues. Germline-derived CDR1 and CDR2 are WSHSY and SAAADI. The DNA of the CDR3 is TGCGCCACGCTCCGGGGCAGGGAGGGCCAAGCTTTCTTT. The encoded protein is CATLRGREGQAFF.

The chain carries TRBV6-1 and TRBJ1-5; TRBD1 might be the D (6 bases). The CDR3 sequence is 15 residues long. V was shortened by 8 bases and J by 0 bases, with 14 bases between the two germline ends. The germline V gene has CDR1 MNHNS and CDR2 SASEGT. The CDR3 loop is CASARGEYSNQPQHF. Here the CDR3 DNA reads TGTGCCAGCGCGAGGGGGGAATATAGCAATCAGCCCCAGCATTTT.

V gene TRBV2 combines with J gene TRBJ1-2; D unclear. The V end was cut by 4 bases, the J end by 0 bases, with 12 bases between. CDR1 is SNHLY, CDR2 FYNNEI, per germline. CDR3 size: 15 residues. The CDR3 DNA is TGTGCCAGCAGTGTAACAGAAAAAGCTAACTATGGCTACACCTTC. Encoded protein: CASSVTEKANYGYTF.